The present T cell receptor (beta chain) was sequenced within a study of T cells in Graves' hyperthyroidism and ophthalmopathy. Study-wide results and limits: Ophthalmopathy, which appeared later, was predicted by the model a median roughly 6.4 months before onset.

This clonotype was counted at least ten times. Its cognate antigen is unknown. Each 10 ml fresh peripheral blood draw supplied the PBMCs. TCR beta CDR3 regions were amplified from RNA. Carried out on the TCR CDR3, a first-round RT-PCR used the HTBI primer set. In TCRdb, the multiplex PCR reads were re-called with MiXCR into one record per CDR3 protein. The table records about 500,000 distinct CDR3 sequences, about 16% of them present only once. Sequencing was performed on blood. The receptor's source is a woman aged 30 to 39 with Graves' ophthalmopathy.

The CDR3 reads CSAREREPGQGYNEQFF. The DNA of the CDR3 is TGCAGTGCTAGAGAAAGAGAGCCGGGACAGGGTTACAATGAGCAGTTCTTC. The chain uses TRBV20-1 and TRBJ2-1; 9 positions match TRBD1. Germline V gives CDR1 DFQATT, CDR2 SNEGSKA (reference sequence). Trimming removed 0 bases from V and 4 bases from J; junction bases left unmatched: 10. The CDR3 covers 17 residues.